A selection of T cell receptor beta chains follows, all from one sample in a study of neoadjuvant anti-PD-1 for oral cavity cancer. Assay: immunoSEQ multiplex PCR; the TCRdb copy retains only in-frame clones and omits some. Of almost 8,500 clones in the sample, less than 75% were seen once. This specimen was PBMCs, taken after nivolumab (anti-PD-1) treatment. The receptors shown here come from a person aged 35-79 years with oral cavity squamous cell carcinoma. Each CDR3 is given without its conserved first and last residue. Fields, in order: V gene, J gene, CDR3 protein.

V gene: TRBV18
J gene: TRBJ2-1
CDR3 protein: ASSPPRGSGVRGEQF

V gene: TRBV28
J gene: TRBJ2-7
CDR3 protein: ASSLTPREQY

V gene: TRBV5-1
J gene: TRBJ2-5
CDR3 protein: ASSLGQQETQY

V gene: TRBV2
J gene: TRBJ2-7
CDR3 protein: ASSEQGNEQY

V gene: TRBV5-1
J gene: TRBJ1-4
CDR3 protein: ASSLGGQGIEKLF

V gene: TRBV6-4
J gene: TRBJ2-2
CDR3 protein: ASSETGNGELF

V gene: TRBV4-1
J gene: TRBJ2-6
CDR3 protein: ASSHSTGSGANVLT

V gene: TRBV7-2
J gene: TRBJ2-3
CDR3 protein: ASSPAGRGLTDTQY

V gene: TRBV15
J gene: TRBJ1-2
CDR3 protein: ATSRAPYGYT

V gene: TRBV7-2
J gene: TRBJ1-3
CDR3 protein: ASSLASPGSGNTIY

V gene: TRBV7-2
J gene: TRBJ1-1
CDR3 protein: ASSLTSGHLMNTEAF

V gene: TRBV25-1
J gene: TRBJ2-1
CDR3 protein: ASTPSAGQSSYNEQF

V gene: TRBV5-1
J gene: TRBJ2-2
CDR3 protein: ASSWRTGGAGGELF

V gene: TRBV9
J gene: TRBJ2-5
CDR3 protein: ASSKRQGWQETQY

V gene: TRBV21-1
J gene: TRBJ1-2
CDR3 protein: ASSKGTGGYGYT

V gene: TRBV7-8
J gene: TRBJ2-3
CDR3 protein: ASVRSGTGKNPSTDTQY

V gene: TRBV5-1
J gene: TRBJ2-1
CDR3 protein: ASSPGQGYEQF

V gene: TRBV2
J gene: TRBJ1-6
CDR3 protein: ASSASREVAALH

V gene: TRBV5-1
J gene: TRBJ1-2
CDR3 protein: ASSLDGALGYT

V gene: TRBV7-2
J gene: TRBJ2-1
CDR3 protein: ASSTLAGSDEQF

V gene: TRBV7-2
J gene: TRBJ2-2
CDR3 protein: ASSSRPNTGELF

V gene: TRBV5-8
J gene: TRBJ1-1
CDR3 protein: ASSPPLYRVGEAF

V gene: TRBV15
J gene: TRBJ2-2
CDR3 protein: ATINSGGPNTGELF

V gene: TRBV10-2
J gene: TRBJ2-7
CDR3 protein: ASRADRDSYEQY

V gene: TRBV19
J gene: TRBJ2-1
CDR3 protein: ASSIGGGSYNEQF

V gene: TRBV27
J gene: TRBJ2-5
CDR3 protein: ASSLWQGAFETQY

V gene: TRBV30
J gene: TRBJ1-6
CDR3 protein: AWTRTGGSYNSPLH

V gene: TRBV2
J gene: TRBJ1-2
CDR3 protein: ASSGASGNYGYT

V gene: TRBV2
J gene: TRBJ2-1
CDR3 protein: ASSEAKTGTGSSNEQF

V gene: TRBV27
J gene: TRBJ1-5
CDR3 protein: ASSFQIPLSNQPQH

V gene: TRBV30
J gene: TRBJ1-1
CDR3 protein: AWSVIRRRNTEAF

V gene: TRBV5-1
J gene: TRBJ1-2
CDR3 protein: ASSLAEGINYGYT

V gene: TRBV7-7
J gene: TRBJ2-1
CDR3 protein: ASSLEQGSYNEQF

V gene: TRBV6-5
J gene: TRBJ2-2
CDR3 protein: ASSYSKGAGELF

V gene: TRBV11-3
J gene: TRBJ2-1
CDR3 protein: ASSLGEPLHEQF

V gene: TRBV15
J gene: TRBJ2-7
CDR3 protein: ATSRGDGSSYEQY

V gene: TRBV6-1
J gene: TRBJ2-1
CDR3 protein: ASSATGQYNEQF

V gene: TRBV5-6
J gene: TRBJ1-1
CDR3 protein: ASSLPVGETAF

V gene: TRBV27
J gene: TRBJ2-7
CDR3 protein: ASSGEQY

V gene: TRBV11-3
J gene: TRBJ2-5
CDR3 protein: ASSLGGGETQY

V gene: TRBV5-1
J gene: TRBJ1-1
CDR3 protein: ASSREGGRTEAF

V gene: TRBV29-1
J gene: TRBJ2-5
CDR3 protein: SVRTSGGRGETQY

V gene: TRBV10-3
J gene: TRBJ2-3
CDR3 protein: AISEAGITDTQY

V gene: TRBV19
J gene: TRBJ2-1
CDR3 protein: ASSTGVGVNEQF

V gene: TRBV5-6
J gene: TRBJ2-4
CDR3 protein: ASSLVSAAAKNIQY

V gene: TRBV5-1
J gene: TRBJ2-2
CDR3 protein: ASSLPGGANTGELF

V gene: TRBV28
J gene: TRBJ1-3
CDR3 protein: ASGRTVGGNTIY

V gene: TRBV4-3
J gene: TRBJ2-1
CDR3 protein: ASSQVGGWNEQF

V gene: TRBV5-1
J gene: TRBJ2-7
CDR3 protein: ASSPAGGGGNEQY

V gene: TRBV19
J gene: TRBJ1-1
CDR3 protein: ASSKTWMNTEAF

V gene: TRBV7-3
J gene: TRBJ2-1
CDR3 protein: ASSLAGIYNEQF

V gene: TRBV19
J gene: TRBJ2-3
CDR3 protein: ASGMGQWGDTQY